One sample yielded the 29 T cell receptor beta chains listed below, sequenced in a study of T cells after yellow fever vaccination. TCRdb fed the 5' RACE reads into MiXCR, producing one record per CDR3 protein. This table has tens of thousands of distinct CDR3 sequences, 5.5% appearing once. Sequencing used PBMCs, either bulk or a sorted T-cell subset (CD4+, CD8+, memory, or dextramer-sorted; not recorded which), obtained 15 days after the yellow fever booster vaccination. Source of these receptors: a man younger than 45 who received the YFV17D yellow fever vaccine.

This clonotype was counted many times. The CDR3 here is CASSHPQSPHEQYF. CDR3 nucleotides: TGTGCCAGCAGTCACCCGCAGAGCCCCCACGAGCAGTACTTC. V usage is TRBV6-5 and J usage is TRBJ2-7; D is uncertain. The V gene's germline CDR1 is MNHEY and CDR2 SVGAGI. The CDR3 loop spans 14 amino acids. The V gene lost 5 bases and the J gene lost 5 bases, with 16 bases spanning the gap.

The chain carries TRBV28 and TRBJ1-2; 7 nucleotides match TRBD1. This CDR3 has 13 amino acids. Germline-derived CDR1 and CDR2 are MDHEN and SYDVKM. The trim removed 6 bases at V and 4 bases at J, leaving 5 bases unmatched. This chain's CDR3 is CASSPGTVYGYTF. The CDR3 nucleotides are TGTGCCAGCAGCCCCGGGACAGTCTATGGCTACACCTTC.

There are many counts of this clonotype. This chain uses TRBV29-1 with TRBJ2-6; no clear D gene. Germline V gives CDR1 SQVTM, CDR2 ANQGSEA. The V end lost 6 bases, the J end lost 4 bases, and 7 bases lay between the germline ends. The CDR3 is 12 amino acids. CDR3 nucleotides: TGCAGCGTCGGTGGGGGGGCCAACGTCCTGACTTTC. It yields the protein CSVGGGANVLTF.

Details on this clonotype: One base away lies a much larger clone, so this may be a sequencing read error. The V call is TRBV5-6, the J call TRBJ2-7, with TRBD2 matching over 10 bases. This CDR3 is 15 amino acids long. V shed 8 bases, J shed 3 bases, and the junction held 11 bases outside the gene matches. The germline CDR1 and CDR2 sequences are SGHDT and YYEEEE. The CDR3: CARSPGLAAYYEQYF. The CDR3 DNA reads TGTGCCAGGAGCCCTGGACTAGCGGCTTACTACGAGCAGTACTTC.

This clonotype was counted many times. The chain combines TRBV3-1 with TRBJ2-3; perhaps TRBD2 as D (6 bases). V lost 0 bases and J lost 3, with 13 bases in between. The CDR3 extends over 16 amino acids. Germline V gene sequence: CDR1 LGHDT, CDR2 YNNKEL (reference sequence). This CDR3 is CASSQDGAGITDTQYF. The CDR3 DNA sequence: TGTGCCAGCAGCCAAGACGGGGCGGGGATAACAGATACGCAGTATTTT.

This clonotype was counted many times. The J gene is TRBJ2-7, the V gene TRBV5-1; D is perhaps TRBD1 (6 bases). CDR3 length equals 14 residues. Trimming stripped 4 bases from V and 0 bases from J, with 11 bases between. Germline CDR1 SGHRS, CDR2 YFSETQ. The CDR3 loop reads CASSPDSSSYEQYF. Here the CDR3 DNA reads TGCGCCAGCAGCCCGGACAGCAGCTCCTACGAGCAGTACTTC.

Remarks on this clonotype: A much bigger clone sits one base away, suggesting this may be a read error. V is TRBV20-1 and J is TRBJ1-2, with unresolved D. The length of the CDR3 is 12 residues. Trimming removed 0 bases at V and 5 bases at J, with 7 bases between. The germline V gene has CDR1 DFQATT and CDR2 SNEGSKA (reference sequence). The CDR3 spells CSARDGMYGYTF. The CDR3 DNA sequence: TGCAGTGCTAGAGATGGGATGTATGGCTACACCTTC.

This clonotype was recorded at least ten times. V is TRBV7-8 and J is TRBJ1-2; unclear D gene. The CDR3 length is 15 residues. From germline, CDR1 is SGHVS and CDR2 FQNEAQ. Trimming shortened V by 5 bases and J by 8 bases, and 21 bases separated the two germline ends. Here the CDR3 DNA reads TGTGCCAGCAGCCCCGAAGTATTGGGAGCTAGGGGCTACACCTTC. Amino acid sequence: CASSPEVLGARGYTF.

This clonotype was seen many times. CDR3 loop: CASSYSGQGKDEQFF. DNA for the CDR3: TGTGCCAGCAGTTACTCTGGACAGGGGAAAGATGAGCAGTTCTTC. The chain carries TRBV6-5 and TRBJ2-1; 9 nucleotides align to TRBD1. The J segment lost 8 bases and the V segment lost 0 bases, leaving 5 bases of the junction unmatched. Germline V CDR1 and CDR2: MNHEY, SVGAGI. This CDR3 has 15 amino acids.

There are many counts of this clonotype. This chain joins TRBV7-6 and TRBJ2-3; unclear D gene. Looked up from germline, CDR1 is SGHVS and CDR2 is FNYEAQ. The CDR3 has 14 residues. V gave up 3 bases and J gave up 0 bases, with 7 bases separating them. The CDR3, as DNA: TGTGCCAGCAGCTTGCCTGCTAGCACAGATACGCAGTATTTT. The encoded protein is CASSLPASTDTQYF.

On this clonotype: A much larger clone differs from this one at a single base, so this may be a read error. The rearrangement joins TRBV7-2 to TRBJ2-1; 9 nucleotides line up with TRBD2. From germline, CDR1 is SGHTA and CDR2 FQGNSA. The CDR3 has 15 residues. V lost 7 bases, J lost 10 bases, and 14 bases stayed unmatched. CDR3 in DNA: TGTGCCAGCACTAACCCAGGCGGGGGGGCTAAAGAGCAGTTCTTC. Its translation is CASTNPGGGAKEQFF.

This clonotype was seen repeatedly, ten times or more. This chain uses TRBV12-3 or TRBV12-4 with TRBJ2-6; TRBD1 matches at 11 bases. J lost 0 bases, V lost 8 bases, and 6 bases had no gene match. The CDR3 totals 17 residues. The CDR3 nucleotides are TGTGCCAGCGGGACCGGGACAGGGGGCTCTGGGGCCAACGTCCTGACTTTC. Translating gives CASGTGTGGSGANVLTF.

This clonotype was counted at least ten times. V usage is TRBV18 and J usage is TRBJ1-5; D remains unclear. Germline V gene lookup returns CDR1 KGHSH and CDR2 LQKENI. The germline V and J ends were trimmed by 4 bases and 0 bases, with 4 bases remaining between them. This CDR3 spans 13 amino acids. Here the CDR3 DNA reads TGTGCCAGCTCACGAAATAGCAATCAGCCCCAGCATTTT. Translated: CASSRNSNQPQHF.

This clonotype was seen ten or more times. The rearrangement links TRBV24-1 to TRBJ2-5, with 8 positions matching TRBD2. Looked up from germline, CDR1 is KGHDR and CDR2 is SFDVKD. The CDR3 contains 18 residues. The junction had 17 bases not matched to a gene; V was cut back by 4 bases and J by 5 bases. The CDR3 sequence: CATSDSSASGRGGETQYF. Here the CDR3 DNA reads TGTGCCACCAGTGACTCATCGGCCAGCGGGAGAGGAGGTGAGACCCAGTACTTC.

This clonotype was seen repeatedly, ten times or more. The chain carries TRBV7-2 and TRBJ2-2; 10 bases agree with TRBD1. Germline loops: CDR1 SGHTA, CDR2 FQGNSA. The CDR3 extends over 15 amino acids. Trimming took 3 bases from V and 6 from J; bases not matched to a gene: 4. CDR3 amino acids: CASSFRQGAPGELFF. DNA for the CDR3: TGTGCCAGCAGCTTTAGACAGGGGGCACCCGGGGAGCTGTTTTTT.

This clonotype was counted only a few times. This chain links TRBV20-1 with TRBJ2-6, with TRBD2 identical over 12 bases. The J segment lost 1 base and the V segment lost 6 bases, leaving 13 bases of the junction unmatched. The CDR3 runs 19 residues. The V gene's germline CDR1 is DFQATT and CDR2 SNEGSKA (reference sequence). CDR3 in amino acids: CSAKGPGLAGVSGANVLTF. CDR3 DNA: TGCAGTGCAAAGGGACCGGGACTAGCGGGTGTTTCTGGGGCCAACGTCCTGACTTTC.

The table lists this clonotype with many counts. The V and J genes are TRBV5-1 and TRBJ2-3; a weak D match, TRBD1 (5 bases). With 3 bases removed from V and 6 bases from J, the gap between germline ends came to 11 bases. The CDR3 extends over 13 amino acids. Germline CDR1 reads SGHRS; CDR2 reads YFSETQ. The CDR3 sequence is CASSYQGRDTQYF. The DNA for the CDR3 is TGCGCCAGCAGCTACCAGGGTCGCGATACGCAGTATTTT.

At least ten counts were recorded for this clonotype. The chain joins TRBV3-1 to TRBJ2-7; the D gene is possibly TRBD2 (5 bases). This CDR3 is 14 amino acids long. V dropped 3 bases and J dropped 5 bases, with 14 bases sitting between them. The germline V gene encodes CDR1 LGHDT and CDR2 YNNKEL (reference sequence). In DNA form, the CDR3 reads TGTGCCAGCAGCCAGGGCGGGTCGAGCCACGAGCAGTACTTC. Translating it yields CASSQGGSSHEQYF.

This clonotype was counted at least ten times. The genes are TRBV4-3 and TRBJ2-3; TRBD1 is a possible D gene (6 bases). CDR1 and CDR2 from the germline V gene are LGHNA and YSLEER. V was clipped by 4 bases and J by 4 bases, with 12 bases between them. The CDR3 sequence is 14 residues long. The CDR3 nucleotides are TGCGCCAGCAGCCGCCTAGGGGGATCAGATACGCAGTATTTT. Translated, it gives CASSRLGGSDTQYF.

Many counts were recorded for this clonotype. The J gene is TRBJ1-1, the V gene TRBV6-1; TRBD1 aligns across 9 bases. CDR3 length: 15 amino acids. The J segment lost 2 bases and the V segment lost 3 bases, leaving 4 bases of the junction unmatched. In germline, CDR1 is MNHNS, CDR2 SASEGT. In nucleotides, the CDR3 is TGTGCCAGCAGTGACAACAGGGGGCGAAACACTGAAGCTTTCTTT. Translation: CASSDNRGRNTEAFF.

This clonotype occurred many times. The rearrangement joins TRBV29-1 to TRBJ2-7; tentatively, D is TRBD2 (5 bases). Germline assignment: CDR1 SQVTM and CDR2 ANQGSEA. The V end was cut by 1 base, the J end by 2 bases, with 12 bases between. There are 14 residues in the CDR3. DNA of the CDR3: TGCAGCGTTGAAGGCCGCGGGCAAACCTACGAGCAGTACTTC. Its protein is CSVEGRGQTYEQYF.

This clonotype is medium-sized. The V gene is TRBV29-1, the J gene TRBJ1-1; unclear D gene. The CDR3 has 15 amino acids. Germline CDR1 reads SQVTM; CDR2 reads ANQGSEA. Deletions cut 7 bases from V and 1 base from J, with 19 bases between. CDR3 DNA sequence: TGCAGCGCGCACATCTCCGGGGTCGGGAACACTGAAGCTTTCTTT. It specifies CSAHISGVGNTEAFF. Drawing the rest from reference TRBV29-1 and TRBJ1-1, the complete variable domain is SAVISQKPSRDICQRGTSLTIQCQVDSQVTMMFWYRQQPGQSLTLIATANQGSEATYESGFVIDKFPISRPNLTFSTLTVSNMSPEDSSIYLCSAHISGVGNTEAFFGQGTRLTVV.

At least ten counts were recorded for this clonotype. In DNA form, the CDR3 reads TGTGCCAGCAGTTTGACGCGTGAATACACAGATACGCAGTATTTT. Protein sequence: CASSLTREYTDTQYF. The V call is TRBV27, the J call TRBJ2-3; D call uncertain. In germline, CDR1 is MNHEY, CDR2 SMNVEV (reference sequence). Trimming took 3 bases from V and 2 from J, leaving 12 bases between them. This CDR3 contains 15 residues.

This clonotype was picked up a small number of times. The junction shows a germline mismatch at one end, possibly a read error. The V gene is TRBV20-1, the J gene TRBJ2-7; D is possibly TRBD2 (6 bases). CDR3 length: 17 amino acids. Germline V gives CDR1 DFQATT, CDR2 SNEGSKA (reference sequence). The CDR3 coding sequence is TGCTGTGCTAGTTCTCTAGCGTCCTCGGGGAGCTCCTACGAGCAGTACTTC. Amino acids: CCASSLASSGSSYEQYF.

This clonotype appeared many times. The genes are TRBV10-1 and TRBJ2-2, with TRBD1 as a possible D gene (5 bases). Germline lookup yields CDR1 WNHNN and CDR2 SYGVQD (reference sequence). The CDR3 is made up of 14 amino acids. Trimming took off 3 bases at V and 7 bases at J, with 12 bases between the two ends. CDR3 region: CASSDVGRGGELFF. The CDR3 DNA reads TGCGCCAGCAGTGATGTGGGGCGCGGCGGGGAGCTGTTTTTT.

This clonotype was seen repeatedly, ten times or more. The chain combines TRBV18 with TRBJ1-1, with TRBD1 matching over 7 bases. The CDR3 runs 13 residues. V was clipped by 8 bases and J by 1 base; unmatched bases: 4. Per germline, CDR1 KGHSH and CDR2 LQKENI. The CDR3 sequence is CASRGGQNTEAFF. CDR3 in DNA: TGTGCCAGCCGAGGGGGCCAGAACACTGAAGCTTTCTTT. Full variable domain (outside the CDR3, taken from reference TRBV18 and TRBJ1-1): NAGVMQNPRHLVRRRGQEARLRCSPMKGHSHVYWYRQLPEEGLKFMVYLQKENIIDESGMPKERFSAEFPKEGPSILRIQQVVRGDSAAYFCASRGGQNTEAFFGQGTRLTVV.

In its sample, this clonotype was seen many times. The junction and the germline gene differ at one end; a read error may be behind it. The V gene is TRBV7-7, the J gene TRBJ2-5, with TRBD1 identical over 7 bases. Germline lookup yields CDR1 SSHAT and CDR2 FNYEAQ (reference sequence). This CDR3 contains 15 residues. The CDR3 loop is CASSSLGQPGETQYF. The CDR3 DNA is TGTGCTAGCAGCTCGCTGGGACAGCCAGGAGAGACCCAGTACTTC.

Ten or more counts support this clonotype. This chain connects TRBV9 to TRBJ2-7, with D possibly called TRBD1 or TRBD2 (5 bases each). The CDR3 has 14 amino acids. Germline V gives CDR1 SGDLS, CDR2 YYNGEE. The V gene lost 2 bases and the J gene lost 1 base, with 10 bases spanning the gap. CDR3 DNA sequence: TGTGCCAGCAGCGTCCGGGACGGTTCCTACGAGCAGTACTTC. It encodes CASSVRDGSYEQYF.

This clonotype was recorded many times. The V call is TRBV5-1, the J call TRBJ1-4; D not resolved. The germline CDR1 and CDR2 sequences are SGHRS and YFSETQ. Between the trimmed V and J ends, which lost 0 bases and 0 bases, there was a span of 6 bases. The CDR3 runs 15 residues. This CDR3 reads CASSLGLATNEKLFF. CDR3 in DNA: TGCGCCAGCAGCTTGGGCCTCGCAACTAATGAAAAACTGTTTTTT.